The clone carrying this TCR beta chain was detected only once. Its antigen is currently unknown. V trimming: 4 bases; J trimming: 7 bases; junction bases outside the gene matches: 4. The CDR3 has 15 amino acids. Germline V gives CDR1 MNHNS, CDR2 SASEGT. TCRdb's table, derived via immunoSEQ multiplex PCR, lists solely in-frame clones and lacks some. The table has over 75,000 clones, over 75% seen once; the top ten hold around 5%. The record originates from a study of a mutant IDH1 vaccine in newly diagnosed glioma. Study context: The initiation of vaccination occurred 4-6 weeks after radiotherapy alone, or with temozolomide cycles. Before enrollment, the patients had been treated with radiotherapy alone, temozolomide alone, or both together. Most of them had received both.

The time point: week 47, end of study. A 20-mer mutant IDH1 peptide at 300 ug was injected subcutaneously with topical imiquimod. This chain joins TRBV6-1 and TRBJ1-6; 10 nucleotides match TRBD1. The material sequenced was PBMCs, taken from a glioma patient whose treatment included an IDH1 peptide vaccine. The sequence was collected from a man aged 35 to 55 with glioma. For the CDR3, the DNA is TGTGCCAGCAGTGCGTGGGACAGGGGCAATTCACCCCTCCACTTT. Translating gives CASSAWDRGNSPLHF.